The sequence of this TCR beta chain was determined in a study of a mutant IDH1 vaccine in newly diagnosed glioma. Study context: Patients' prior therapy spanned radiotherapy, temozolomide, or both; most underwent both.

Time point of the sample: week 11, during vaccination. Every single dose of the vaccine, 300 ug of mutant IDH1 20-mer peptide, came with topical imiquimod. Trimming cost V 2 bases and J 3 bases, with 11 bases left between them. Germline values: CDR1 SGDLS, CDR2 YYNGEE. The length of the CDR3 is 14 residues. This clone was seen a single time. Its antigen is not identified. The assay was immunoSEQ multiplex PCR, and TCRdb's table has in-frame clones only and misses some. This table holds about 130,000 clones, about four fifths found once. This TCR derives from a man aged 35 to 55 with glioma. Sequences were derived from PBMCs, sampled from a glioma patient whose treatment included an IDH1 peptide vaccine. The V call is TRBV9, the J call TRBJ1-1; TRBD1 is a possible D gene (5 bases). CDR3 protein: CASSVGTLYTEAFF. The CDR3 DNA follows: TGTGCCAGCAGCGTCGGGACCCTATACACTGAAGCTTTCTTT.